This note documents a single T cell receptor beta chain sequence. Assay used: immunoSEQ multiplex PCR; TCRdb lists only in-frame clones, some missing. The sample consists of some 43,000 clones, 65% to 85% of them appearing once. These data originate in a study of T cells in tumors after PD-1 blockade. For the study at large: Some patients also took daily vismodegib 150 mg during anti-PD-1 treatment.

With 5 bases removed from V and 2 bases from J, the gap between germline ends came to 15 bases. The CDR3 has 15 amino acids. Germline CDR1 is SEHNR and CDR2 is FQNEAQ (reference sequence). The source is a human donor with basal cell carcinoma. The chain carries TRBV7-9 and TRBJ1-1, with D maybe TRBD1 (5 bases). The sequences come from PBMCs, collected before anti-PD-1 treatment. DNA for the CDR3: TGTGCCAGCAGCCCCTCCCTAGGGGTAAACACTGAAGCTTTCTTT. It translates to CASSPSLGVNTEAFF.